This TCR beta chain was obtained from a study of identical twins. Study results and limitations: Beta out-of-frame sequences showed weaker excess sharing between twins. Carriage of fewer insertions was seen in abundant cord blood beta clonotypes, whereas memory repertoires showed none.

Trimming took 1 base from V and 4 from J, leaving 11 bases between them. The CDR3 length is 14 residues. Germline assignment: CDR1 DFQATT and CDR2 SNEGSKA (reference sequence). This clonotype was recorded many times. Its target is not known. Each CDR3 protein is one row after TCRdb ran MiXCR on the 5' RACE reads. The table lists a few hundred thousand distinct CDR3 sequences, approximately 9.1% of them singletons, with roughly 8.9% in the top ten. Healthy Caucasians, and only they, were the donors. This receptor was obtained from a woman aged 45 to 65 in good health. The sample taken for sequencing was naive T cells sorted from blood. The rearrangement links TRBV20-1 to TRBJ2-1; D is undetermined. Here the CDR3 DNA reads TGCAGTGCTAGAGTACCGGCGCCTTACAATGAGCAGTTCTTC. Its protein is CSARVPAPYNEQFF.